Below, 24 T cell receptor beta chains from the same sample are listed, as sequenced in a study of blood T cell repertoires in COVID-19. Libraries were prepared by immunoSEQ multiplex PCR; TCRdb keeps only in-frame clonotypes and omits some of them. The sample contains about 100,000 clones, 86% of which appear only once. The sequencing input was peripheral blood. The receptors were sampled from a man aged 80 or over with acute or convalescent COVID-19.

This chain connects TRBV7-2 to TRBJ1-5, with 8 bases identical to TRBD1. The germline V gene encodes CDR1 SGHTA and CDR2 FQGNSA. This CDR3 spans 16 amino acids. J was trimmed by 5 bases and V by 1 base; bases with no gene match: 7. The CDR3 coding sequence is TGTGCCAGCAGCTTAGACGGGACAGGTTCCCATCAGCCCCAGCATTTT. Its protein is CASSLDGTGSHQPQHF.

The CDR3 region is CASSIRVSNQPQHF. The CDR3 coding sequence is TGTGCCAGTAGTATACGAGTGAGCAATCAGCCCCAGCATTTT. The V call is TRBV19, the J call TRBJ1-5, with D hard to call. The CDR3 has 14 amino acids. V was pared by 2 bases and J by 1 base, with 6 bases between. Germline V lookup: CDR1 LNHDA, CDR2 SQIVND (reference sequence).

The chain joins TRBV2 to TRBJ1-6, with 11 nucleotides matching TRBD1. Germline CDR1 is SNHLY and CDR2 is FYNNEI. The CDR3 sequence is 14 residues long. V dropped 6 bases and J dropped 8; count of bases not matched to a gene: 3. The CDR3 coding sequence is TGTGCCAGCAGCCGGGACAGGGGGTATTCACCCCTCCACTTT. Its protein is CASSRDRGYSPLHF.

V usage is TRBV29-1 and J usage is TRBJ2-2; 7 bases line up with TRBD1. This CDR3 contains 13 residues. V shed 5 bases, J shed 4 bases, and the junction held 4 bases outside the gene matches. Germline lookup yields CDR1 SQVTM and CDR2 ANQGSEA. CDR3 nucleotide sequence: TGCAGCGTTAACAGGGGCGGCACCGGGGAGCTGTTTTTT. Translation gives CSVNRGGTGELFF.

This chain joins TRBV4-2 and TRBJ2-7, with 9 bases identical to TRBD2. The germline gives CDR1 LGHNA, CDR2 YNFKEQ. This CDR3 contains 18 residues. J gave up 2 bases and V 1 base, and 12 bases lay outside the gene matches. CDR3 nucleotides: TGTGCCAGCAGCCAAGGCGTTAGCGGGAGCCCCTCCCCCTACGAGCAGTACTTC. The encoded protein is CASSQGVSGSPSPYEQYF.

The chain joins TRBV11-3 to TRBJ1-1; D might be TRBD1 (5 bases). Germline assignment: CDR1 SGHNT and CDR2 YENEEA. V lost 1 base to trimming and J lost 6 bases, with 6 bases between them. The CDR3 sequence is 12 residues long. CDR3 sequence reads: CASSLAGAEAFF. In nucleotides, the CDR3 is TGTGCCAGCAGCTTAGCGGGGGCTGAAGCTTTCTTT.

This rearrangement joins TRBV5-1 to TRBJ2-1; 7 nucleotides line up with TRBD2. The CDR3 length is 13 residues. Germline V gene sequence: CDR1 SGHRS, CDR2 YFSETQ. The ends lost 4 bases at V and 5 bases at J; junction bases unmatched: 3. The CDR3 nucleotides are TGCGCCAGCAGCCTAGGGACTAACAATGAGCAGTTCTTC. It yields the protein CASSLGTNNEQFF.

The chain uses TRBV3-1 (or the pseudogene TRBV3-2) and TRBJ1-5; D is ambiguous. Trimming removed 0 bases from V and 9 bases from J, with 6 bases in between. This CDR3 region has 12 residues. CDR1 is LGHDT and CDR2 is YNNKEL in the germline V gene (reference sequence). The CDR3 nucleotides are TGTGCCAGCAGCCAAGAAACGGGGCCCCAGCATTTT. This codes for CASSQETGPQHF.

This clone was counted once. This rearrangement joins TRBV4-2 to TRBJ1-3; D remains ambiguous. Germline V gene lookup returns CDR1 LGHNA and CDR2 YNFKEQ. The CDR3 runs to 16 residues. V shed 3 bases and J shed 0 bases, with 12 bases lying between them. Here the CDR3 DNA reads TGTGCCAGCAGCCACACGGTAGAGGTCTCTGGAAACACCATATATTTT. It translates to CASSHTVEVSGNTIYF.

This clone was seen a single time. This chain joins TRBV6-5 and TRBJ1-3; D remains unclear. Germline lookup yields CDR1 MNHEY and CDR2 SVGAGI. V was trimmed by 3 bases and J by 2 bases, leaving 14 bases between them. The CDR3 has 16 amino acids. CDR3 sequence: CASSYKAPITGNTIYF. CDR3 nucleotide sequence: TGTGCCAGCAGTTATAAAGCGCCGATTACTGGAAACACCATATATTTT.

The chain joins TRBV9 to TRBJ2-7; 15 bases align to TRBD2. Germline V gene sequence: CDR1 SGDLS, CDR2 YYNGEE. Losses at the gene ends were 4 bases for V and 4 bases for J; bases not matched to a gene: 3. The CDR3 runs 15 residues. The CDR3 loop reads CASSKGTSGRYEQYF. The DNA of the CDR3 is TGTGCCAGCAGCAAGGGGACTAGCGGGAGGTACGAGCAGTACTTC. Full variable domain (remainder filled in from reference TRBV9 and TRBJ2-7): DSGVTQTPKHLITATGQRVTLRCSPRSGDLSVYWYQQSLDQGLQFLIQYYNGEERAKGNILERFSAQQFPDLHSELNLSSLELGDSALYFCASSKGTSGRYEQYFGPGTRLTVT.

A single count supports this clone. This sequence joins TRBV25-1 and TRBJ2-5, with D perhaps matching TRBD1 (6 bases). Trimming took 1 base from V and 5 from J, leaving 14 bases between them. Germline V gives CDR1 MGHDK, CDR2 SYGVNS. This CDR3 spans 15 amino acids. The chain's CDR3 is CASSEWGPAGETQYF. DNA for the CDR3: TGTGCCAGCAGTGAATGGGGGCCCGCCGGGGAGACCCAGTACTTC. The variable domain in full, completed from reference TRBV25-1 and TRBJ2-5, reads EADIYQTPRYLVIGTGKKITLECSQTMGHDKMYWYQQDPGMELHLIHYSYGVNSTEKGDLSSESTVSRIRTEHFPLTLESARPSHTSQYLCASSEWGPAGETQYFGPGTRLLVL.

The chain has TRBV19 and TRBJ2-5, with 9 bases that match TRBD2. CDR1 is LNHDA, CDR2 SQIVND, per germline (reference sequence). The CDR3 runs 14 residues. Germline trimming cut 6 bases from V and 4 bases from J; bases unmatched to any gene: 6. This chain's CDR3 is CASSGKRGVETQYF. CDR3 DNA: TGTGCCAGTAGCGGGAAGCGGGGGGTAGAGACCCAGTACTTC.

The V call is TRBV7-2, the J call TRBJ1-2, with D uncertain. Trimming removed 1 base at V and 0 bases at J, with 9 bases between. The CDR3 has 15 amino acids. Germline lookup yields CDR1 SGHTA and CDR2 FQGNSA. The CDR3 protein is CASSLDTVTNYGYTF. As DNA, the CDR3 is TGTGCCAGCAGCTTAGATACGGTTACTAACTATGGCTACACCTTC.

The V gene is TRBV14, the J gene TRBJ1-2, with D possibly being TRBD1 (6 bases). V lost 3 bases and J lost 3, with 11 bases in between. There are 14 residues in the CDR3. In germline, CDR1 is SGHDN, CDR2 FVKESK. The CDR3 nucleotides are TGTGCCAGCAGCCAGGGGGCCAATGACTATGGCTACACCTTC. Translated: CASSQGANDYGYTF.

The rearrangement uses TRBV18 and TRBJ1-2, with a possible D match to TRBD1 (6 bases). CDR3 length: 15 amino acids. V shed 3 bases and J shed 3 bases, with 14 bases lying between them. CDR1 is KGHSH and CDR2 is LQKENI in the germline V gene. The CDR3 reads CASSPRQEEYYGYTF. CDR3 nucleotide sequence: TGTGCCAGCTCACCCCGACAGGAGGAGTACTATGGCTACACCTTC.

This clone appeared a few times. This rearrangement joins TRBV4-3 to TRBJ2-7; tentative D call: TRBD2 (6 bases). The V gene lost 1 base and the J gene lost 1 base, with 11 bases spanning the gap. CDR3 length: 15 residues. CDR1 LGHNA and CDR2 YSLEER come from the germline V gene. CDR3 coding DNA: TGCGCCAGCAGCCAAGGCGGGACGGGGTCCTACGAGCAGTACTTC. Translation gives CASSQGGTGSYEQYF.

This clone was counted a few times. The J gene is TRBJ2-7, the V gene TRBV18; 12 nucleotides line up with TRBD2. This CDR3 comprises 15 residues. The V and J ends lost 4 bases and 3 bases, in that order; junction bases with no gene match: 4. Germline V gene sequence: CDR1 KGHSH, CDR2 LQKENI. The CDR3 coding sequence is TGTGCCAGCTCACTCCCGACTAGCGGGAGCTACGAGCAGTACTTC. Its protein product is CASSLPTSGSYEQYF. The full variable domain, rest sourced from reference TRBV18 and TRBJ2-7, is NAGVMQNPRHLVRRRGQEARLRCSPMKGHSHVYWYRQLPEEGLKFMVYLQKENIIDESGMPKERFSAEFPKEGPSILRIQQVVRGDSAAYFCASSLPTSGSYEQYFGPGTRLTVT.

This clone has more than one count but fewer than ten. V usage is TRBV4-1 and J usage is TRBJ2-7; 7 bases fit TRBD1. The CDR3 runs 14 residues. V lost 0 bases, J lost 6 bases, and 5 bases stayed unmatched. Germline V gene data show CDR1 as MGHRA and CDR2 as YSYEKL. CDR3 loop: CASSQDTTGSEQYF. The CDR3 DNA sequence: TGCGCCAGCAGCCAAGATACGACAGGGAGCGAGCAGTACTTC.

V gene TRBV6-5 combines with J gene TRBJ2-7; 7 positions match TRBD1. CDR3 length equals 15 residues. Germline V gene lookup returns CDR1 MNHEY and CDR2 SVGAGI. Unmatched junction bases numbered 13, after V lost 5 bases and J lost 6 bases. The CDR3 is CASSLETGRVGEQYF. The CDR3 coding sequence is TGTGCCAGCAGTCTAGAGACAGGGCGAGTGGGCGAGCAGTACTTC.

The chain recombines TRBV7-2 with TRBJ2-7, with 7 bases that match TRBD1. V lost 5 bases, J lost 3 bases, and 7 bases stayed unmatched. CDR3 length equals 14 residues. CDR1 is SGHTA and CDR2 is FQGNSA in the germline V gene. CDR3 coding DNA: TGTGCCAGCAGCGCCGGACAGGCCCGCTACGAGCAGTACTTC. This encodes CASSAGQARYEQYF.

The chain couples TRBV7-6 to TRBJ2-7; 10 bases are shared with TRBD2. CDR1 is SGHVS and CDR2 is FNYEAQ in the germline V gene. V lost 5 bases and J lost 5; bases outside the gene matches: 12. This CDR3 has 16 residues. The CDR3, as DNA: TGTGCCAGCAGCCCTAGTCGGCTAGCGGGAGACGACGAGCAGTACTTC. This translates into CASSPSRLAGDDEQYF.

This clone was observed a single time. This chain links TRBV9 with TRBJ2-5; TRBD2 aligns across 8 bases. V lost 0 bases to trimming and J lost 1 base; unmatched junction nucleotides: 5. The CDR3 consists of 16 residues. Germline V lookup: CDR1 SGDLS, CDR2 YYNGEE. CDR3 coding DNA: TGTGCCAGCAGCGTAGTGGCTAGCGGGCCCCAAGAGACCCAGTACTTC. This translates into CASSVVASGPQETQYF.

The chain has TRBV11-2 and TRBJ2-1; D is perhaps TRBD2 (6 bases). Looked up from germline, CDR1 is SGHAT and CDR2 is FQNNGV. The CDR3 has 16 residues. Between the trimmed V and J ends, which lost 5 bases and 0 bases, there was a span of 14 bases. CDR3 in amino acids: CASSPRRGSSYNEQFF. The CDR3 coding sequence is TGTGCCAGCAGCCCCCGCCGGGGGAGCTCCTACAATGAGCAGTTCTTC. Combining the CDR3 with reference TRBV11-2 and TRBJ2-1 gives the whole variable domain EAGVAQSPRYKIIEKRQSVAFWCNPISGHATLYWYQQILGQGPKLLIQFQNNGVVDDSQLPKDRFSAERLKGVDSTLKIQPAKLEDSAVYLCASSPRRGSSYNEQFFGPGTRLTVL.